This entry describes one TCR beta chain. This specimen comes from a study of blood T cell repertoires in COVID-19. Study information: Collection of acute and convalescent COVID-19 samples took place in the United States, Italy and Spain. Nucleic acid was either cDNA or gDNA, and it came from T cells, B-cell-depleted T cells, or PBMCs.

Study processing details: Nucleated cell counts were estimated from reference gene primer amplification. Assay used: immunoSEQ multiplex PCR; TCRdb lists only in-frame clones, some missing. D and trimming were read from the DNA, whereas the V and J calls and clone size are those reported in that table. The sample records about 140,000 clones, around three quarters being singletons. Trimming stripped 4 bases from V and 1 base from J, with 14 bases between. Germline CDR1 is KGHDR and CDR2 is SFDVKD. The CDR3 is made up of 16 amino acids. This TCR came from an elderly man with acute or convalescent COVID-19. This chain uses TRBV24-1 with TRBJ2-3; the D is unclear. Sequenced material: peripheral blood. CDR3 bases: TGTGCCACCAGTGACTCCGGGTCCTCCGGCACAGATACGCAGTATTTT. Translating gives CATSDSGSSGTDTQYF.